Following are 16 T cell receptor beta chains from one sample sequenced in a study of cytomegalovirus exposure and HLA in healthy donors. The PCR had 60 Vbeta and 13 Jbeta primers. Measured with immunoSEQ multiplex PCR; TCRdb has only the in-frame clones, and not every one. The profile shows about 61,000 clones, around 72% of them singletons. The sequencing input was PBMCs. These receptors were obtained from a man aged 45-60 years in good health and CMV-seropositive.

The rearrangement links TRBV9 to TRBJ1-4; D is uncertain. Germline assignment: CDR1 SGDLS and CDR2 YYNGEE. There are 16 residues in the CDR3. The ends were cut back, 0 bases at V and 0 bases at J, with 9 bases in the middle. The CDR3 loop reads CASSVDSLATNEKLFF. The CDR3 coding sequence is TGTGCCAGCAGCGTAGACAGCCTTGCAACTAATGAAAAACTGTTTTTT.

This chain uses TRBV5-4 with TRBJ2-1, with 8 bases fitting TRBD2. The length of the CDR3 is 16 residues. Germline trimming cut 4 bases from V and 4 bases from J; bases unmatched to any gene: 10. In germline, CDR1 is SGHNT, CDR2 YYREEE (reference sequence). The CDR3, as DNA: TGTGCCAGCAGCGATACGGTGGCGGGGGGATACAATGAGCAGTTCTTC. This codes for CASSDTVAGGYNEQFF.

In this sample, this clone turned up a few times. The J gene is TRBJ2-4, the V gene TRBV27, with D tentatively TRBD2 (6 bases). This CDR3 comprises 13 residues. The V gene lost 6 bases and the J gene lost 7 bases, with 13 bases spanning the gap. Germline assignment: CDR1 MNHEY and CDR2 SMNVEV (reference sequence). The CDR3 DNA reads TGTGCCAGCAGAGGAGGGCGTTGGAACATTCAGTACTTC. As protein: CASRGGRWNIQYF.

V and J are TRBV5-1 and TRBJ2-2, with D possibly matching TRBD1 (6 bases). The V and J ends lost 4 bases and 0 bases respectively, with 10 bases between them. This CDR3 contains 15 residues. Germline CDR1 and CDR2: SGHRS and YFSETQ. CDR3 protein: CASSNGQPNTGELFF. CDR3 in DNA: TGCGCCAGCAGCAACGGACAGCCGAACACCGGGGAGCTGTTTTTT.

In nucleotides, the CDR3 is TGTGCCATTAATCCGGGGTACGGCTATGGCTACACCTTC. Amino acids: CAINPGYGYGYTF. The chain combines TRBV6-1 with TRBJ1-2; D ambiguous. Trimming cost V 10 bases and J 4 bases, with 16 bases left between them. Germline-derived CDR1 and CDR2 are MNHNS and SASEGT. This CDR3 region has 13 residues.

J is TRBJ2-1 and V is TRBV7-9, with D perhaps TRBD2 (5 bases). Trimming stripped 6 bases from V and 2 bases from J, with 17 bases between. The CDR3 consists of 16 residues. Germline V CDR1 and CDR2: SEHNR, FQNEAQ (reference sequence). Written as DNA, the CDR3 is TGTGCCAGCAGTCCCCGGGGAGCGGACGCCTACAATGAGCAGTTCTTC. Translation: CASSPRGADAYNEQFF.

The chain employs TRBV5-4 and TRBJ2-7; 11 bases agree with TRBD2. The CDR3 runs to 15 residues. The germline V gene encodes CDR1 SGHNT and CDR2 YYREEE (reference sequence). With V trimmed by 2 bases and J by 2 bases, 3 bases remained unmatched. The CDR3 bases are TGTGCCAGCAGCTTTGGGACTAGCGGAACCTACGAGCAGTACTTC. This encodes CASSFGTSGTYEQYF.

This clone came up a few times. The rearrangement uses TRBV7-2 and TRBJ2-7; D not resolved. Germline V gives CDR1 SGHTA, CDR2 FQGNSA. The CDR3 totals 14 residues. Trimming took 3 bases from V and 6 from J, leaving 15 bases between them. The CDR3 coding sequence is TGTGCCAGCAGCTTCGACTCCCTCCTGGGCGAGCAGTACTTC. Protein: CASSFDSLLGEQYF.

The genes are TRBV10-3 and TRBJ2-3; perhaps TRBD1 as D (5 bases). Germline V lookup: CDR1 ENHRY, CDR2 SYGVKD. This CDR3 has 15 amino acids. The ends were cut back, 2 bases at V and 3 bases at J, with 12 bases in the middle. CDR3 bases: TGTGCCATCAGTGAGGAACAGGTGGGAACAGATACGCAGTATTTT. It encodes CAISEEQVGTDTQYF.

J is TRBJ2-7 and V is TRBV6-5; the D gene is possibly TRBD1 (6 bases). The CDR3 has 14 amino acids. Germline loops: CDR1 MNHEY, CDR2 SVGAGI. Trimming took off 4 bases at V and 3 bases at J, with 13 bases between the two ends. The CDR3 is CASSSEDRYYEQYF. The CDR3 DNA reads TGTGCCAGCAGTTCCGAGGACAGATACTACGAGCAGTACTTC.

This clone was observed a handful of times. The J gene is TRBJ2-7, the V gene TRBV28; D not certain. V lost 5 bases to trimming and J lost 3 bases, with 11 bases between them. CDR3 size: 13 residues. CDR1 is MDHEN and CDR2 is SYDVKM in the germline V gene. CDR3 bases: TGTGCCAGCAGTGACCAGAGGCGCTACGAGCAGTACTTC. This gives the protein CASSDQRRYEQYF.

In regard to this clone: This sequence may be a read error, since a much larger clone differs from it by one base. Different DNA sequences within this sample yield the same CDR3. The CDR3 here is CASSSLGDRRESPLHF. In DNA form, the CDR3 reads TGTGCCAGCAGCTCCCTAGGGGACAGGCGGGAATCACCCCTCCACTTT. The chain employs TRBV7-3 and TRBJ1-6, with TRBD1 matching over 8 bases. This CDR3 is built from 16 residues. V lost 4 bases and J lost 10; bases outside the gene matches: 12. From germline, CDR1 is SGHTA and CDR2 FQGTGA.

The V call is TRBV25-1, the J call TRBJ2-5; 9 nucleotides match TRBD2. V shed 0 bases, J shed 4 bases, and the junction held 9 bases outside the gene matches. Germline V gene data show CDR1 as MGHDK and CDR2 as SYGVNS. The CDR3 runs to 17 residues. The CDR3 reads CASSEYRDSGSPETQYF. As DNA, the CDR3 is TGTGCCAGCAGTGAATATAGGGATAGCGGGAGCCCAGAGACCCAGTACTTC.

The J gene is TRBJ1-3, the V gene TRBV5-4; 7 bases agree with TRBD1. The ends lost 0 bases at V and 8 bases at J; junction bases unmatched: 5. CDR1 is SGHNT and CDR2 is YYREEE in the germline V gene (reference sequence). The CDR3 contains 14 residues. This chain's CDR3 is CASSLAGGEDTIYF. CDR3 in DNA: TGTGCCAGCAGCTTGGCAGGGGGTGAAGACACCATATATTTT.

The genes are TRBV4-3 and TRBJ1-5; TRBD1 is a possible D gene (5 bases). The CDR3 totals 15 residues. Germline CDR1 and CDR2: LGHNA and YSLEER. The V end was cut by 4 bases, the J end by 0 bases, with 10 bases between. CDR3 nucleotides: TGCGCCAGCAGCCCCCAGGGTTATAGCAATCAGCCCCAGCATTTT. Its protein is CASSPQGYSNQPQHF.

This clone was seen a single time. The rearrangement uses TRBV7-3 and TRBJ1-1; 8 nucleotides match TRBD1. The CDR3 loop spans 15 amino acids. Germline values: CDR1 SGHTA, CDR2 FQGTGA. The V and J ends lost 5 bases and 2 bases, in that order; junction bases with no gene match: 7. The CDR3 is CASSVVPGGNTEAFF. DNA of the CDR3: TGTGCCAGCAGCGTAGTCCCAGGGGGCAACACTGAAGCTTTCTTT.